A single sample is the source of the 24 T cell receptor beta chains below, sequenced in a study of neurological immune-mediated disorders. A single record per CDR3 protein comes from TCRdb applying MiXCR to the 5' RACE reads. The sample yields around 55,000 distinct CDR3 sequences, over 3.5% seen once. Sequencing was performed on CD4+ T cells from blood. The receptor set was obtained from a woman aged 35 to 49 with multiple sclerosis.

This clonotype was detected many times. The chain couples TRBV5-1 to TRBJ2-1, with D unresolved. The CDR3 runs to 12 residues. Germline lookup yields CDR1 SGHRS and CDR2 YFSETQ. The ends were cut back, 2 bases at V and 7 bases at J, with 7 bases in the middle. CDR3 coding DNA: TGCGCCAGCAGCTTACCCGGGAATGAGCAGTTCTTC. Translated, it gives CASSLPGNEQFF.

This clonotype was counted at least ten times. The chain carries TRBV5-1 and TRBJ1-4, with D perhaps matching TRBD1 (5 bases). Between the trimmed V and J ends, which lost 4 bases and 7 bases, there was a span of 14 bases. CDR1 is SGHRS, CDR2 YFSETQ, per germline. The CDR3 covers 14 residues. The CDR3 DNA follows: TGCGCCAGCAGCCCCGGGACGGGCCTTGAAAAACTGTTTTTT. Its protein is CASSPGTGLEKLFF. The whole variable domain, filled in from reference TRBV5-1 and TRBJ1-4, reads KAGVTQTPRYLIKTRGQQVTLSCSPISGHRSVSWYQQTPGQGLQFLFEYFSETQRNKGNFPGRFSGRQFSNSRSEMNVSTLELGDSALYLCASSPGTGLEKLFFGSGTQLSVL.

This clonotype appeared many times. This chain links TRBV20-1 with TRBJ2-1, with D uncertain. The V gene's germline CDR1 is DFQATT and CDR2 SNEGSKA (reference sequence). With 2 bases removed from V and 0 bases from J, the gap between germline ends came to 11 bases. There are 15 residues in the CDR3. The CDR3 nucleotides are TGCAGTGCTAGATCGGGTCTCAGCTCCTACAATGAGCAGTTCTTC. As protein: CSARSGLSSYNEQFF.

This clonotype was counted at least ten times. A junction boundary mismatches the germline segment, possibly from a read error. J is TRBJ1-4 and V is TRBV18; D remains unclear. CDR3 size: 15 residues. The germline CDR1 and CDR2 sequences are KGHSH and LQKENI. The CDR3 loop reads CASSPPGDLGEKLFF. CDR3 in DNA: TGTGCCAGCTCGCCACCCGGTGATTTGGGAGAAAAACTGTTTTTT. The full variable domain, completed using reference TRBV18 and TRBJ1-4, is NAGVMQNPRHLVRRRGQEARLRCSPMKGHSHVYWYRQLPEEGLKFMVYLQKENIIDESGMPKERFSAEFPKEGPSILRIQQVVRGDSAAYFCASSPPGDLGEKLFFGSGTQLSVL.

The table lists this clonotype with many counts. The chain recombines TRBV20-1 with TRBJ2-7; either TRBD1 or TRBD2 may supply D (5 bases each). This CDR3 contains 15 residues. Trimming stripped 3 bases from V and 0 bases from J, with 15 bases between. Looked up from germline, CDR1 is DFQATT and CDR2 is SNEGSKA (reference sequence). CDR3 bases: TGCAGTGCTAGGGGGCTAGCTTATGGCTCCTACGAGCAGTACTTC. Its protein product is CSARGLAYGSYEQYF.

This clonotype was detected many times. The DNA of the CDR3 is TGCAGTGCTAGGGGACTAGCCGCTAGCACAGATACGCAGTATTTT. Protein sequence: CSARGLAASTDTQYF. The chain uses TRBV20-1 and TRBJ2-3; 9 bases are shared with TRBD2. Germline trimming cut 3 bases from V and 0 bases from J; bases unmatched to any gene: 4. This CDR3 comprises 15 residues. The germline V gene encodes CDR1 DFQATT and CDR2 SNEGSKA (reference sequence).

There are many counts of this clonotype. V is TRBV10-3 and J is TRBJ2-5; unclear D gene. The CDR3 has 13 residues. Germline CDR1 and CDR2: ENHRY and SYGVKD. V dropped 7 bases and J dropped 0 bases, with 9 bases sitting between them. The CDR3 here is CAIKDADQETQYF. CDR3 in DNA: TGTGCCATCAAGGATGCTGACCAAGAGACCCAGTACTTC.

Ten or more counts support this clonotype. The chain joins TRBV24-1 to TRBJ1-4, with a tentative D call TRBD1 (5 bases). Germline CDR1 reads KGHDR; CDR2 reads SFDVKD. V was shortened by 6 bases and J by 6 bases, with 7 bases between the two germline ends. CDR3 length equals 12 residues. CDR3 DNA sequence: TGTGCCACCAGTACGGGGGATGAAAAACTGTTTTTT. Translated, it gives CATSTGDEKLFF.

This clonotype has at least ten counts. V is TRBV5-1 and J is TRBJ2-7; D is unclear. Germline values: CDR1 SGHRS, CDR2 YFSETQ. This CDR3 contains 13 residues. The V gene lost 3 bases and the J gene lost 3 bases, with 10 bases spanning the gap. For the CDR3, the DNA is TGCGCCAGCAGCTCTTTCTCCGACTACGAGCAGTACTTC. This translates into CASSSFSDYEQYF.

In this sample, this clonotype turned up many times. The chain is built from TRBV20-1 and TRBJ1-6, with TRBD1 matching 9 bases. Per the germline V gene, CDR1 is DFQATT and CDR2 is SNEGSKA (reference sequence). The CDR3 spans 15 residues. V trimming: 6 bases; J trimming: 8 bases; junction bases outside the gene matches: 11. CDR3 in amino acids: CSAPSRDRVDSPLHF. Written as DNA, the CDR3 is TGCAGTGCCCCCAGTCGGGACAGGGTGGATTCACCCCTCCACTTT.

This sequence joins TRBV1 and TRBJ1-5. TRBV1 is reported as a pseudogene. The CDR3 contains 15 residues. In DNA, the CDR3 is TGCACCAGCAGCCACCAGATTGATAGCAATCAGCCCCAGCATTTT. Translated, it gives CTSSHQIDSNQPQHF.

There are many counts of this clonotype. The chain links TRBV6-5 to TRBJ2-5, with D unresolved. The CDR3 length is 13 residues. CDR1 is MNHEY, CDR2 SVGAGI, per germline. V lost 8 bases and J lost 3, with 13 bases in between. Written as DNA, the CDR3 is TGTGCCAGCGGTAAAGACCGGGAAGAGACCCAGTACTTC. It specifies CASGKDREETQYF.

The table lists this clonotype with many counts. The V call is TRBV20-1, the J call TRBJ2-7; D possibly matches TRBD1 or TRBD2 (5 bases each). V dropped 1 base and J dropped 2 bases, with 9 bases sitting between them. Germline CDR1 DFQATT, CDR2 SNEGSKA (reference sequence). This CDR3 is 13 amino acids long. The chain's CDR3 is CSARAGGAYEQYF. CDR3 coding DNA: TGCAGTGCTAGAGCTGGGGGTGCCTACGAGCAGTACTTC.

This clonotype came up many times. CDR3 DNA: TGCAGTGCAGGCGGGGGGGTCACAGATACGCAGTATTTT. Its translation: CSAGGGVTDTQYF. This chain connects TRBV20-1 to TRBJ2-3; TRBD2 agrees at 9 bases. V shed 6 bases and J 2 bases; nucleotides not matched to a gene: 3. The CDR3 totals 13 residues. Germline V gives CDR1 DFQATT, CDR2 SNEGSKA (reference sequence).

This clonotype was counted many times. The chain recombines TRBV5-6 with TRBJ1-6; no firm D call. CDR3 length: 12 residues. Germline loops: CDR1 SGHDT, CDR2 YYEEEE. V was cut by 2 bases and J by 11 bases, with 8 bases left in between. CDR3: CASSFLSAPLHF. The CDR3 coding sequence is TGTGCCAGCAGCTTCCTCAGTGCACCCCTCCACTTT.

This clonotype was detected many times. The V and J genes are TRBV15 and TRBJ2-5; D remains ambiguous. Germline V CDR1 and CDR2: LNHNV, YYDKDF (reference sequence). The CDR3 covers 12 residues. Trimming cost V 5 bases and J 5 bases, with 9 bases left between them. In nucleotides, the CDR3 is TGTGCCACCAGCTTTGGTCGGGAGACCCAGTACTTC. Translation gives CATSFGRETQYF.

This clonotype was counted at least ten times. The V gene is TRBV5-1, the J gene TRBJ1-4; D is ambiguous. The germline V and J ends were trimmed by 4 bases and 5 bases, with 15 bases remaining between them. The CDR3 is 15 residues long. CDR1 is SGHRS and CDR2 is YFSETQ in the germline V gene. CDR3 sequence: CASSPRAGSNEKLFF. CDR3 bases: TGCGCCAGCAGCCCCCGGGCAGGATCGAATGAAAAACTGTTTTTT.

At least ten counts were recorded for this clonotype. The chain has TRBV29-1 and TRBJ2-1, with 8 nucleotides matching TRBD1. The CDR3 sequence is 14 residues long. Germline CDR1 reads SQVTM; CDR2 reads ANQGSEA. Trimming cost V 3 bases and J 4 bases; bases outside gene matches: 5. DNA for the CDR3: TGCAGCGTTGAGGACAGGGCACGGTACAATGAGCAGTTCTTC. Translated, it gives CSVEDRARYNEQFF.

This clonotype was found many times. V gene TRBV9 combines with J gene TRBJ2-7; either TRBD1 or TRBD2 may fit D (6 bases each). Germline loops: CDR1 SGDLS, CDR2 YYNGEE. Trimming stripped 3 bases from V and 4 bases from J, with 14 bases between. The length of the CDR3 is 14 residues. CDR3 region: CASSGGAGQYEQYF. CDR3 sequence (DNA): TGTGCCAGCAGCGGGGGGGCAGGGCAGTACGAGCAGTACTTC.

This clonotype was observed many times. The genes are TRBV20-1 and TRBJ2-3; D perhaps matches TRBD1 (6 bases). The length of the CDR3 is 15 residues. Germline CDR1 DFQATT, CDR2 SNEGSKA (reference sequence). The germline V and J ends were trimmed by 2 bases and 7 bases, with 19 bases remaining between them. The CDR3 region is CSARRKRGGLNTQYF. The CDR3 nucleotides read TGCAGTGCTAGACGTAAACGTGGGGGCCTGAATACGCAGTATTTT.

In this sample, this clonotype turned up many times. This rearrangement joins TRBV19 to TRBJ1-1; D is perhaps TRBD1 (6 bases). The V end was cut by 7 bases, the J end by 4 bases, with 19 bases between. CDR3 length equals 15 residues. The V gene's germline CDR1 is LNHDA and CDR2 SQIVND (reference sequence). This chain's CDR3 is CASTSIRGSGTEAFF. CDR3 DNA sequence: TGTGCCAGTACTAGTATCAGGGGTAGCGGCACTGAAGCTTTCTTT.

This clonotype occurred many times. This rearrangement joins TRBV6-6 to TRBJ1-5, with a tentative D call TRBD1 (5 bases). This CDR3 comprises 16 residues. Trimming cost V 6 bases and J 4 bases, with 19 bases left between them. Germline lookup yields CDR1 MNHNY and CDR2 SVGAGI (reference sequence). This CDR3 reads CASSPPQGFRNQPQHF. The CDR3 nucleotides are TGTGCCAGCAGCCCCCCCCAGGGTTTTAGAAATCAGCCCCAGCATTTT.

This clonotype was recorded many times. The chain combines TRBV20-1 with TRBJ2-1; the D call may be TRBD1 or TRBD2 (5 bases each). Trimming shortened V by 5 bases and J by 0 bases, and 14 bases separated the two germline ends. This CDR3 contains 15 residues. Germline V gene lookup returns CDR1 DFQATT and CDR2 SNEGSKA (reference sequence). This chain's CDR3 is CSACPGTSSYNEQFF. CDR3 in DNA: TGCAGTGCTTGCCCGGGGACGAGCTCCTACAATGAGCAGTTCTTC.

This clonotype showed up many times. The DNA of the CDR3 is TGTGCCAGCAGTCAGGGCCCGGAGCGGGGGGGCACAGATACGCAGTATTTT. Translation: CASSQGPERGGTDTQYF. J is TRBJ2-3 and V is TRBV6-4; 9 nucleotides align to TRBD2. The CDR3 contains 17 residues. Germline V gives CDR1 MRHNA, CDR2 SNTAGT. Trimming at V came to 5 bases and at J to 1 base, leaving 10 bases not matched to a gene.